The 27 T cell receptor beta chains reported below all come from one sample, sequenced in a study of human T cells and chemical hapten exposure. Each CDR3 protein gets one entry after TCRdb re-called the RACE reads with MiXCR. The table records some 93,000 distinct CDR3 sequences, about 8.8% of them present only once. Time point reported: healthy volunteer bleed at 2 weeks. Someone pulled total RNA out of unfractionated whole blood. Sequenced material: whole blood. These receptors came from a female donor in good health. Some clones in this sample may be carry-over from other donors' samples.

This clonotype was counted at least ten times. The chain is built from TRBV5-4 and TRBJ2-7; TRBD1 agrees at 7 bases. The CDR3 spans 14 residues. The J segment lost 4 bases and the V segment lost 1 base, leaving 5 bases of the junction unmatched. CDR1 and CDR2 from the germline V gene are SGHNT and YYREEE (reference sequence). The CDR3 DNA follows: TGTGCCAGCAGCTTGACAGGGGAAGGGTACGAGCAGTACTTC. It specifies CASSLTGEGYEQYF. The whole variable domain, filled in from reference TRBV5-4 and TRBJ2-7, reads ETGVTQSPTHLIKTRGQQVTLRCSSQSGHNTVSWYQQALGQGPQFIFQYYREEENGRGNFPPRFSGLQFPNYSSELNVNALELDDSALYLCASSLTGEGYEQYFGPGTRLTVT.

This clonotype was recorded many times. V gene TRBV7-9 combines with J gene TRBJ1-1; D is unresolved. Germline CDR1 SEHNR, CDR2 FQNEAQ (reference sequence). Deletions cut 3 bases from V and 1 base from J, with 3 bases between. This CDR3 contains 12 residues. CDR3 loop: CASSFENTEAFF. CDR3 sequence (DNA): TGTGCCAGCAGCTTTGAGAACACTGAAGCTTTCTTT.

This clonotype was observed a handful of times. This chain joins TRBV20-1 and TRBJ2-5, with TRBD1 matching 7 bases. Per germline, CDR1 DFQATT and CDR2 SNEGSKA (reference sequence). The length of the CDR3 is 15 residues. V was clipped by 1 base and J by 0 bases; unmatched bases: 5. DNA for the CDR3: TGCAGTGCTAGAGTTTGGGGGACAGACCAAGAGACCCAGTACTTC. Its translation is CSARVWGTDQETQYF.

The gene calls are TRBV20-1 and TRBJ1-1, with 8 positions matching TRBD1. With V trimmed by 3 bases and J by 4 bases, 10 bases remained unmatched. This CDR3 region has 15 residues. The germline V gene has CDR1 DFQATT and CDR2 SNEGSKA (reference sequence). The CDR3 spells CSASLPPRGLTEAFF. CDR3 in DNA: TGCAGTGCTAGTCTCCCCCCCAGGGGGCTCACTGAAGCTTTCTTT.

This clonotype was seen a handful of times. This chain connects TRBV28 to TRBJ1-1; tentatively, D is TRBD1 (6 bases). V was shortened by 3 bases and J by 5 bases, with 19 bases between the two germline ends. The length of the CDR3 is 16 residues. The germline V gene encodes CDR1 MDHEN and CDR2 SYDVKM. DNA for the CDR3: TGTGCCAGCAGTTTCTTCCGTCAGGGGCGCCGGACTGAAGCTTTCTTT. Its protein is CASSFFRQGRRTEAFF. Filled out from reference TRBV28 and TRBJ1-1, the complete variable domain reads DVKVTQSSRYLVKRTGEKVFLECVQDMDHENMFWYRQDPGLGLRLIYFSYDVKMKEKGDIPEGYSVSREKKERFSLILESASTNQTSMYLCASSFFRQGRRTEAFFGQGTRLTVV.

This clonotype was found a few times. V usage is TRBV21-1 and J usage is TRBJ2-7; the listed D gene, TRBD1, was not tested against the DNA. TRBV21-1 corresponds to a pseudogene. This CDR3 is 16 amino acids long. The DNA for the CDR3 is TGTGCCAGCAGCTCATTGCCGGGACAGGGGGCCCGGGAGCAGTACTTC. The encoded protein is CASSSLPGQGAREQYF.

This clonotype has only a few counts. The V call is TRBV7-2, the J call TRBJ2-3; D not resolved. The CDR3 has 16 residues. Germline lookup yields CDR1 SGHTA and CDR2 FQGNSA. V was pared by 0 bases and J by 1 base, with 11 bases between. The CDR3 loop is CASSLAWAKGTDTQYF. The DNA for the CDR3 is TGTGCCAGCAGCTTAGCGTGGGCTAAAGGCACAGATACGCAGTATTTT.

This clonotype appeared a few times. The rearrangement links TRBV7-3 to TRBJ2-1, with 7 nucleotides matching TRBD1. The CDR3 has 14 residues. Germline V gene data show CDR1 as SGHTA and CDR2 as FQGTGA. V shed 4 bases, J shed 4 bases, and the junction held 4 bases outside the gene matches. CDR3 sequence: CASSYGQEYNEQFF. The CDR3 DNA reads as TGTGCCAGCAGCTACGGACAGGAATACAATGAGCAGTTCTTC. The entire variable domain, with the rest obtained from reference TRBV7-3 and TRBJ2-1, is as follows: GAGVSQTPSNKVTEKGKYVELRCDPISGHTALYWYRQSLGQGPEFLIYFQGTGAADDSGLPNDRFFAVRPEGSVSTLKIQRTERGDSAVYLCASSYGQEYNEQFFGPGTRLTVL.

The rearrangement links TRBV23-1 to TRBJ2-7; perhaps D is TRBD1 or TRBD2 (6 bases each). TRBV23-1 is given ORF status, its function remaining uncertain. CDR3 length: 16 amino acids. The V end was cut by 4 bases, the J end by 5 bases, with 21 bases between. In nucleotides, the CDR3 is TGCGCCAGCAGTCTCAAGGCGAGGGGGGTCAATAACGAGCAGTACTTC. As protein: CASSLKARGVNNEQYF.

This clonotype was counted ten times or more. V gene TRBV29-1 combines with J gene TRBJ2-1, with 13 bases matching TRBD2. From germline, CDR1 is SQVTM and CDR2 ANQGSEA. Trimming at V came to 3 bases and at J to 9 bases, leaving 5 bases not matched to a gene. This CDR3 region has 14 residues. The CDR3 coding sequence is TGCAGCGTTGAGAGGACTAGCGGGAGAGGTGAGCAGTTCTTC. Residues: CSVERTSGRGEQFF.

This clonotype has just a few counts. As DNA, the CDR3 is TGCAGTGCTAGGCAAGACGTAGCGTATGAGCAGTTCTTC. Translating it yields CSARQDVAYEQFF. The chain joins TRBV20-1 to TRBJ2-1; possibly TRBD2 for D (5 bases). This CDR3 is built from 13 residues. V dropped 3 bases and J dropped 8 bases, with 14 bases sitting between them. The V gene's germline CDR1 is DFQATT and CDR2 SNEGSKA (reference sequence).

In this sample, this clonotype turned up many times. The chain has TRBV7-2 and TRBJ2-3; no clear D. The ends were cut back, 8 bases at V and 2 bases at J, with 11 bases in the middle. This CDR3 is built from 13 residues. The germline gives CDR1 SGHTA, CDR2 FQGNSA. The CDR3 sequence is CASGEYTTDTQYF. In DNA, the CDR3 is TGTGCCAGCGGCGAATACACCACAGATACGCAGTATTTT.

This clonotype was observed a few times. The chain employs TRBV5-1 and TRBJ2-7; 9 bases map to TRBD2. In germline, CDR1 is SGHRS, CDR2 YFSETQ. The trim removed 3 bases at V and 3 bases at J, leaving 7 bases unmatched. The CDR3 extends over 15 amino acids. The chain's CDR3 is CASSSLGLANYEQYF. The DNA of the CDR3 is TGCGCCAGCAGCTCATTGGGACTAGCCAACTACGAGCAGTACTTC. The variable domain in full, completed from reference TRBV5-1 and TRBJ2-7, reads KAGVTQTPRYLIKTRGQQVTLSCSPISGHRSVSWYQQTPGQGLQFLFEYFSETQRNKGNFPGRFSGRQFSNSRSEMNVSTLELGDSALYLCASSSLGLANYEQYFGPGTRLTVT.

The table lists this clonotype with a few counts. V gene TRBV20-1 combines with J gene TRBJ1-5; tentative D call: TRBD1 (5 bases). Germline V gives CDR1 DFQATT, CDR2 SNEGSKA (reference sequence). The CDR3 has 13 residues. Trimming shortened V by 3 bases and J by 5 bases, and 11 bases separated the two germline ends. The CDR3 nucleotides are TGCAGTGCTAGGAGGGGACGGTATCAGCCCCAGCATTTT. It is translated as CSARRGRYQPQHF.

This clonotype was observed at least ten times. The rearrangement joins TRBV4-3 to TRBJ2-3, with D perhaps TRBD2 (5 bases). In germline, CDR1 is LGHNA, CDR2 YSLEER. Deletions cut 0 bases from V and 6 bases from J, with 16 bases between. The CDR3 extends over 16 amino acids. CDR3 sequence: CASSQDLGKRLDTQYF. For the CDR3, the DNA is TGCGCCAGCAGCCAAGATCTGGGTAAGCGGCTGGATACGCAGTATTTT.

The V and J genes are TRBV6-6 and TRBJ2-5; the D gene is possibly TRBD1 (5 bases). V gave up 0 bases and J gave up 1 base, with 9 bases separating them. The CDR3 spans 15 residues. CDR1 and CDR2 from the germline V gene are MNHNY and SVGAGI (reference sequence). DNA of the CDR3: TGTGCCAGCAGTTACTCCACGACAGTCCAAGAGACCCAGTACTTC. Amino acids: CASSYSTTVQETQYF.

This chain links TRBV6-2 or TRBV6-3 with TRBJ2-1; 8 positions agree with TRBD2. J was trimmed by 1 base and V by 2 bases; bases with no gene match: 4. The germline V gene has CDR1 MNHEY and CDR2 SVGEGT. This CDR3 comprises 16 residues. The DNA for the CDR3 is TGTGCCAGCAGTTACGCCTTAGCGGGGTCCTACAATGAGCAGTTCTTC. Protein sequence: CASSYALAGSYNEQFF.

This chain links TRBV14 with TRBJ2-1; D ambiguous. From germline, CDR1 is SGHDN and CDR2 FVKESK. V was clipped by 1 base and J by 4 bases, with 11 bases between them. The CDR3 runs 15 residues. DNA of the CDR3: TGTGCCAGCAGCCAAGGCCACTACCCGTACAATGAGCAGTTCTTC. Its translation: CASSQGHYPYNEQFF.

This clonotype was detected many times. The chain employs TRBV19 and TRBJ2-7, with 7 bases identical to TRBD1. V was pared by 7 bases and J by 3 bases, with 0 bases of the junction left unmatched. The germline V gene encodes CDR1 LNHDA and CDR2 SQIVND (reference sequence). The CDR3 is 11 residues long. CDR3 amino acids: CASTGGYEQYF. The CDR3 bases are TGTGCCAGTACAGGGGGCTACGAGCAGTACTTC.

This sequence joins TRBV7-9 and TRBJ2-6, with unresolved D. This CDR3 spans 15 amino acids. CDR1 is SEHNR and CDR2 is FQNEAQ in the germline V gene (reference sequence). V was shortened by 2 bases and J by 2 bases, with 7 bases between the two germline ends. Here the CDR3 DNA reads TGTGCCAGCAGCTTAATAGGGACTGGGGCCAACGTCCTGACTTTC. It codes for CASSLIGTGANVLTF.

This clonotype occurred many times. The genes are TRBV12-3 or TRBV12-4 and TRBJ1-5, with 8 nucleotides matching TRBD1. V dropped 1 base and J dropped 6; count of bases not matched to a gene: 5. The CDR3 extends over 15 amino acids. The CDR3 here is CASSLEGTGPQPQHF. The CDR3 DNA follows: TGTGCCAGCAGTTTAGAAGGGACAGGTCCTCAGCCCCAGCATTTT.

The chain joins TRBV28 to TRBJ2-3; D ambiguous. The germline gives CDR1 MDHEN, CDR2 SYDVKM. The V gene lost 6 bases and the J gene lost 0 bases, with 10 bases spanning the gap. The CDR3 covers 14 residues. The CDR3 DNA is TGTGCCAGCAGGCCCTTGGACAGCACAGATACGCAGTATTTT. Residues: CASRPLDSTDTQYF.

This clonotype was recorded a few times. The gene calls are TRBV12-3 or TRBV12-4 and TRBJ2-7; D ambiguous. With 3 bases removed from V and 4 bases from J, the gap between germline ends came to 10 bases. CDR3 size: 13 residues. The CDR3 loop is CASSFGPRYEQYF. The CDR3, as DNA: TGTGCCAGCAGTTTCGGTCCGAGATACGAGCAGTACTTC.

This clonotype has at least ten counts. The genes are TRBV6-2 or TRBV6-3 and TRBJ1-1; TRBD1 matches 8 bases. The V segment lost 2 bases and the J segment 2 bases; nucleotides outside the gene matches: 7. CDR1 MNHEY and CDR2 SVGEGT come from the germline V gene. The length of the CDR3 is 16 residues. Here the CDR3 reads CASSYAKGQGNTEAFF. The CDR3 DNA is TGTGCCAGCAGTTACGCCAAAGGACAGGGTAACACTGAAGCTTTCTTT.

J is TRBJ1-3 and V is TRBV4-3; 7 nucleotides match TRBD1. Germline CDR1 is LGHNA and CDR2 is YSLEER. After removal of 1 base from V and 1 base from J, the junction contained 1 base not matched to a gene. The CDR3 sequence is 15 residues long. This CDR3 is CASSQVDRSGNTIYF. The CDR3 DNA is TGCGCCAGCAGCCAAGTGGACAGGTCTGGAAACACCATATATTTT.

This clonotype was counted at least ten times. The J gene is TRBJ2-3, the V gene TRBV12-3 or TRBV12-4, with a possible D match to TRBD2 (5 bases). This CDR3 is 14 amino acids long. V lost 6 bases to trimming and J lost 5 bases, with 15 bases between them. The CDR3 loop is CASSKDQAGDTQYF. DNA of the CDR3: TGTGCCAGCAGCAAAGACCAGGCGGGAGATACGCAGTATTTT.

This clonotype was found a few times. This chain links TRBV20-1 with TRBJ1-1; D is ambiguous. Germline V lookup: CDR1 DFQATT, CDR2 SNEGSKA (reference sequence). The CDR3 totals 12 residues. The ends were cut back, 3 bases at V and 6 bases at J, with 11 bases in the middle. CDR3 sequence: CSARPVGSEAFF. For the CDR3, the DNA is TGCAGTGCTAGGCCAGTGGGGTCTGAAGCTTTCTTT.